The 14 T cell receptor beta chains listed next were all sequenced from one sample in a study of metastatic and nonmetastatic thyroid tumors. Ahead of thyroid surgery, no patient had received treatment of any kind. TCRdb reassembled clones from the PCR reads with MiXCR. Among approximately 37,000 clones listed, approximately 15% were seen once. What was sequenced was blood. The receptors were sampled from a female donor with papillary thyroid cancer or a benign thyroid nodule (not recorded which). Some clones in this sample may be carry-over from other donors' samples.

This clone was observed many times. The V call is TRBV30, the J call TRBJ1-4, with a possible D match to TRBD1 (5 bases). This CDR3 has 12 residues. CDR1 is GTSNPN and CDR2 is SVGIG in the germline V gene (reference sequence). V shed 3 bases and J shed 4 bases, with 6 bases lying between them. The CDR3 sequence is CAWRDNNEKLFF. The CDR3 coding sequence is TGTGCCTGGAGGGACAATAATGAAAAACTGTTTTTT.

This clone was found many times. The chain has TRBV4-1 and TRBJ1-2; 7 bases agree with TRBD1. Unmatched junction bases numbered 7, after V lost 4 bases and J lost 5 bases. Germline lookup yields CDR1 MGHRA and CDR2 YSYEKL. The CDR3 runs to 14 residues. CDR3: CASSLGDRVYGYTF. The DNA of the CDR3 is TGCGCCAGCAGCCTCGGAGACAGGGTTTATGGCTACACCTTC.

This clone was counted at least ten times. The chain carries TRBV6-5 and TRBJ2-1; no clear D gene. V was pared by 1 base and J by 5 bases, with 15 bases between. The CDR3 length is 16 residues. Germline CDR1 MNHEY, CDR2 SVGAGI. In DNA, the CDR3 is TGTGCCAGCAGTTACTGGGCAGAACCTAGGAACAATGAGCAGTTCTTC. It codes for CASSYWAEPRNNEQFF.

The V gene is TRBV28, the J gene TRBJ2-7; 13 bases are shared with TRBD2. After removal of 4 bases from V and 2 bases from J, the junction contained 8 bases not matched to a gene. CDR1 and CDR2 (germline): MDHEN, SYDVKM. The CDR3 is 17 residues long. CDR3 protein: CASSSTSGGAIPYEQYF. The CDR3 bases are TGTGCCAGCAGTTCAACTAGCGGGGGGGCCATCCCCTACGAGCAGTACTTC.

This clone was detected many times. The chain has TRBV11-2 and TRBJ2-7; 10 bases align to TRBD2. The CDR3 is 15 amino acids. Per germline, CDR1 SGHAT and CDR2 FQNNGV. V was clipped by 5 bases and J by 2 bases; unmatched bases: 6. CDR3 bases: TGTGCCAGCAGCCCCTCTAGCGGGGGAACCTACGAGCAGTACTTC. Translating it yields CASSPSSGGTYEQYF.

This clone was observed many times. The chain links TRBV20-1 to TRBJ2-3, with D perhaps matching TRBD1 or TRBD2 (5 bases each). Germline V CDR1 and CDR2: DFQATT, SNEGSKA (reference sequence). V was trimmed by 6 bases and J by 2 bases, leaving 18 bases between them. CDR3 length equals 15 residues. In nucleotides, the CDR3 is TGCAGTGCACCGAGGGAGTTGGGGGACACAGATACGCAGTATTTT. It encodes CSAPRELGDTDTQYF.

This sequence joins TRBV6-5 and TRBJ2-7, with unresolved D. Germline CDR1 is MNHEY and CDR2 is SVGAGI. V was shortened by 4 bases and J by 0 bases, with 16 bases between the two germline ends. This CDR3 spans 16 amino acids. CDR3 in amino acids: CASSLHGLDSSYEQYF. The CDR3 DNA reads TGTGCCAGCAGTTTACACGGCCTCGATTCCTCCTACGAGCAGTACTTC.

This clone has a count of ten or more. In nucleotides, the CDR3 is TGTGCCAGCAGTACCAGGACAGGGGCACATTCACCCCTCCACTTT. Protein product: CASSTRTGAHSPLHF. This chain uses TRBV28 with TRBJ1-6; 9 positions agree with TRBD1. Looked up from germline, CDR1 is MDHEN and CDR2 is SYDVKM. The CDR3 consists of 15 residues. J gave up 8 bases and V 5 bases, and 7 bases lay outside the gene matches.

The chain uses TRBV6-1 and TRBJ1-1; a weak D match, TRBD1 (6 bases). Looked up from germline, CDR1 is MNHNS and CDR2 is SASEGT. The CDR3 spans 17 residues. Trimming removed 6 bases at V and 0 bases at J, with 20 bases between. Written as DNA, the CDR3 is TGTGCCAGCAGAACGGCCGGCCAGGGGATGATGAACACTGAAGCTTTCTTT. Protein: CASRTAGQGMMNTEAFF.

CDR3 in DNA: TGTGCCAGCGGGACTATCGGTAGCCGGTTCTTC. Residues: CASGTIGSRFF. This chain connects TRBV2 to TRBJ2-1; 7 bases are shared with TRBD2. Per germline, CDR1 SNHLY and CDR2 FYNNEI. The trim removed 8 bases at V and 15 bases at J, leaving 10 bases unmatched. The length of the CDR3 is 11 residues.

The chain links TRBV28 to TRBJ1-1; 9 bases fit TRBD1. CDR3 length: 14 residues. The trim removed 2 bases at V and 11 bases at J, leaving 9 bases unmatched. From germline, CDR1 is MDHEN and CDR2 SYDVKM. CDR3 in DNA: TGTGCCAGCAGTTTAATTTCTACAGGGGGCCTGGCTTTCTTT. Its protein is CASSLISTGGLAFF. Looking up the rest from reference TRBV28 and TRBJ1-1 gives the full variable domain: DVKVTQSSRYLVKRTGEKVFLECVQDMDHENMFWYRQDPGLGLRLIYFSYDVKMKEKGDIPEGYSVSREKKERFSLILESASTNQTSMYLCASSLISTGGLAFFGQGTRLTVV.

This clone was counted ten times or more. The chain uses TRBV20-1 and TRBJ1-5, with 8 bases matching TRBD1. Germline CDR1 DFQATT, CDR2 SNEGSKA (reference sequence). The CDR3 spans 14 residues. V lost 7 bases, J lost 4 bases, and 9 bases stayed unmatched. CDR3 region: CSGATGAGNQPQHF. The CDR3 DNA is TGCAGTGGTGCGACAGGGGCTGGAAATCAGCCCCAGCATTTT.

This clone was recorded many times. V gene TRBV3-1 combines with J gene TRBJ2-7; 10 bases are a match to TRBD1. This CDR3 comprises 14 residues. Germline CDR1 reads LGHDT; CDR2 reads YNNKEL (reference sequence). V lost 6 bases and J lost 2; bases outside the gene matches: 4. CDR3 sequence (DNA): TGTGCCAGCAGTCCCGGGACAGGGGCCTACGAGCAGTACTTC. Protein: CASSPGTGAYEQYF.

This clone showed up just a few times. The rearrangement joins TRBV7-2 to TRBJ2-3; 7 bases are shared with TRBD2. The V gene end was trimmed by 1 base and the J gene end by 4 bases; junction bases not matched to a gene: 14. Germline V CDR1 and CDR2: SGHTA, FQGNSA. The CDR3 contains 18 residues. CDR3 sequence (DNA): TGTGCCAGCAGCTTAGTGCTCAGCGGGTGGGGAGGGGCAGATACGCAGTATTTT. Protein sequence: CASSLVLSGWGGADTQYF. The full variable domain, its missing parts supplied by reference TRBV7-2 and TRBJ2-3, is GAGVSQSPSNKVTEKGKDVELRCDPISGHTALYWYRQSLGQGLEFLIYFQGNSAPDKSGLPSDRFSAERTGGSVSTLTIQRTQQEDSAVYLCASSLVLSGWGGADTQYFGPGTRLTVL.